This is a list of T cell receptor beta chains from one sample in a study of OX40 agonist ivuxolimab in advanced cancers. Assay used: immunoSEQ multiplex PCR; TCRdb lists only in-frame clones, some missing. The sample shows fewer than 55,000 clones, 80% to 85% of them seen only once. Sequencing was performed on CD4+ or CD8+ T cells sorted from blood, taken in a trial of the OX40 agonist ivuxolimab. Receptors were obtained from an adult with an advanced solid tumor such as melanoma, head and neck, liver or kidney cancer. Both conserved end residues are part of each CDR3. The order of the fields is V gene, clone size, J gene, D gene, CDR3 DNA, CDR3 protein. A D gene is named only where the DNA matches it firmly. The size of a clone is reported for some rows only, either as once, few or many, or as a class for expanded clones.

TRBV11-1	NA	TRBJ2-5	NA	TGTGCCAGCAGCTTAGACGGCAGTTTAGAGACCCAGTACTTC	CASSLDGSLETQYF
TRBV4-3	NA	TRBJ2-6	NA	TGCGCCAGCAGCCAAGAGGGTGGATCGGGGGCCAACGTCCTGACTTTC	CASSQEGGSGANVLTF
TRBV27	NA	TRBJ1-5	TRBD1	TGTGCCAGCAGTCCACCGGGACAGGGCCATCAGCCCCAGCATTTT	CASSPPGQGHQPQHF
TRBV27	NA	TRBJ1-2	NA	TGTGCCAGCAGTCAAACAGGGAGGGATGGCTACACCTTC	CASSQTGRDGYTF
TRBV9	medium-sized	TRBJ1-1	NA	TGTGCCAGCAGCGTCTCAGGGCTGAACACTGAAGCTTTCTTT	CASSVSGLNTEAFF
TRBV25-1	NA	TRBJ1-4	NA	TGTGCCAGCAGTGAACGCGCAGGGATCTTCGAAAAACTGTTTTTT	CASSERAGIFEKLFF
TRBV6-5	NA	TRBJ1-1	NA	TGTGCCAGCAGTTTCGGACAGATAACTGAAGCTTTCTTT	CASSFGQITEAFF
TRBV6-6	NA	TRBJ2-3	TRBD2	TGTGCCAGCAGTTTGGCGGGAGGACCGGATACGCAGTATTTT	CASSLAGGPDTQYF
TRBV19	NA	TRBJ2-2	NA	TGTGCCAGTAGTCTCTTAACCGGGGAGCTGTTTTTT	CASSLLTGELFF
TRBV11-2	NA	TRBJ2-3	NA	TGTGCCAGCAGCAGTGGAGATACGCAGTATTTT	CASSSGDTQYF
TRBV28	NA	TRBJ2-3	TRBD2	TGTGCCAGCAGTTCCCCCGTAGTTGGAGCGGGACTCCCAGATACGCAGTATTTT	CASSSPVVGAGLPDTQYF
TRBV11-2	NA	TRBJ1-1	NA	TGTGCCAGCAGGGGACAAAGTCGGTTCACTGAAGCTTTCTTT	CASRGQSRFTEAFF
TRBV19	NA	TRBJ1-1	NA	TGTGCCAGTAGTATCTCCCAGGAGGGACACACTGAAGCTTTCTTT	CASSISQEGHTEAFF
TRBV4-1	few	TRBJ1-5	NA	TGCGCCAGCAGCCAAGCTGCGGGGAGCAATCAGCCCCAGCATTTT	CASSQAAGSNQPQHF
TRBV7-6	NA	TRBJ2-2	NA	TGTGCCAGCAGCTTAGGACCGGGACAGAACACCGGGGAGCTGTTTTTT	CASSLGPGQNTGELFF
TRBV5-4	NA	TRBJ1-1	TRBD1	TGTGCCAGCAGCTTGGAAGGGGGCCTAGGCACTGAAGCTTTCTTT	CASSLEGGLGTEAFF
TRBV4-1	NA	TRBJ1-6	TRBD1	TGCGCCAGCAGCGGATCCGGGACAGGGATCTCACCCCTCCACTTT	CASSGSGTGISPLHF
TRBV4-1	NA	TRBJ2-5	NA	TGCGCCAGCAGCCAAGTCCTCAGTGGAGAGGAGACCCAGTACTTC	CASSQVLSGEETQYF
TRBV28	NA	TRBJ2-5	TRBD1	TGTGCCAGCAGCCCCTCTTATGACAGGGCAGAGACCCAGTACTTC	CASSPSYDRAETQYF
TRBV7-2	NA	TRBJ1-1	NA	TGTGCCAGCAGCTCCTTTAACACTGAAGCTTTCTTT	CASSSFNTEAFF
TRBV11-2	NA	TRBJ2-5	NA	TGTGCCAGCAGCCCACCGACAGTAGAGACCCAGTACTTC	CASSPPTVETQYF
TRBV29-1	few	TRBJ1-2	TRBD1	TGCAGCGTTGAAGGGGGACAGACCAACTATGGCTACACCTTC	CSVEGGQTNYGYTF
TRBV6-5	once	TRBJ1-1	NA	TGTGCCAGCAGTCCCCATCAGATGAACACTGAAGCTTTCTTT	CASSPHQMNTEAFF
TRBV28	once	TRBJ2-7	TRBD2	TGTGCCAGCAGTATACACACTAGCGGGACCATAATGACCTACGAGCAGTACTTC	CASSIHTSGTIMTYEQYF
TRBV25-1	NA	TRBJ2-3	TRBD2	TGTGCCAGCCGAGAGCGGGGGGGCCCAGATACGCAGTATTTT	CASRERGGPDTQYF
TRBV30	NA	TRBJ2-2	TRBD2	TGTGCCTGGAGTGGTAGCGGGATGGGCCCCGGGGAGCTGTTTTTT	CAWSGSGMGPGELFF
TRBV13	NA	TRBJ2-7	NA	TGTGCCAGCAGATCCTCACCCGCACGTGAGCAGTACTTC	CASRSSPAREQYF
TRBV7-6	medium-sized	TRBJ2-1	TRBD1	TGTGCCAGCAGCCCGGGACAGGGGTATTTCAATGAGCAGTTCTTC	CASSPGQGYFNEQFF
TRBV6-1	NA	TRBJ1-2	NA	TGTGCCAGTCTTCTAGAGGGGCGGTTAGGCTACACCTTC	CASLLEGRLGYTF
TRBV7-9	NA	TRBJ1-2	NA	TGTGCCAGCAGCCCGGCAGGGTATGGCTACACCTTC	CASSPAGYGYTF
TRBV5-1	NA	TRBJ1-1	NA	TGCGCCAGCAGCTTATACCTCGGGGACACTGAAGCTTTCTTT	CASSLYLGDTEAFF
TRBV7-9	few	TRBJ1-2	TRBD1	TGTGCCAGCAGCTTAGGACTCAGGGGGGCTAACTATGGCTACACCTTC	CASSLGLRGANYGYTF
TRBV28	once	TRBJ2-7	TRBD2	TGTGCCAGCAGCCGGGAGGGCCCCTACGAGCAGTACTTC	CASSREGPYEQYF
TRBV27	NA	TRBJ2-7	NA	TGTGCCAGCAGTATTAATGCAGCGGGTACCTACGAGCAGTACTTC	CASSINAAGTYEQYF
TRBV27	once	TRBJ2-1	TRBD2	TGTGCCAGCAGTTTCATAGCGGGTTCAGATCACAATGAGCAGTTCTTC	CASSFIAGSDHNEQFF
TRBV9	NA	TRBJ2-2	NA	TGTGCCAGCAGCGTAGGGCGGGATTCGAACACCGGGGAGCTGTTTTTT	CASSVGRDSNTGELFF
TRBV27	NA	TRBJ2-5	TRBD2	TGTGCCAGCAGCGCTACTAGCGGGGGAGAGACCCAGTACTTC	CASSATSGGETQYF
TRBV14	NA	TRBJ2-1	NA	TGTGCCAGCAGCCCGGACTTTGGGAGGAATGAGCAGTTCTTC	CASSPDFGRNEQFF
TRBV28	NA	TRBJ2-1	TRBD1	TGTGCCAGCAGTTTCTCGACAGGGAATGAGCAGTTCTTC	CASSFSTGNEQFF
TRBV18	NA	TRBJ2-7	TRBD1	TGTGCCAGCTCACTCCGGGACAGTTACTACGAGCAGTACTTC	CASSLRDSYYEQYF
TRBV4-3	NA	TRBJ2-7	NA	TGCGCCAGCAGCCAAGAAAGGTCGGCTCCCTACGAGCAGTACTTC	CASSQERSAPYEQYF
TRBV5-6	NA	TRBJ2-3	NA	TGTGCCAGCAGCTTGCTACTAGGCACAGATACGCAGTATTTT	CASSLLLGTDTQYF
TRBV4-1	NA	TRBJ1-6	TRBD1	TGCGCCAGCAGCTCCCAGGGACAGGGTAGATCACCCCTCCACTTT	CASSSQGQGRSPLHF
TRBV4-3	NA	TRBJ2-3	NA	TGCGCCAGCAGCCTAAGGGGCACAGATACGCAGTATTTT	CASSLRGTDTQYF
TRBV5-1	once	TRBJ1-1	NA	TGCGCCAGCAGCTTTTCAGGGGATAGTGAAGCTTTCTTT	CASSFSGDSEAFF